The 10 T cell receptor beta chains presented below share a single source sample, sequenced in a study of blood T cell repertoires in COVID-19. TCRdb's copy holds only in-frame clones and misses some; the assay was immunoSEQ multiplex PCR. The table has almost 500,000 clones, 88% seen once; the top ten hold around 8%. Sequenced: PBMCs or T cells enriched from blood (not recorded which). The receptor source for this set is an older woman who had recovered from COVID-19.

The chain joins TRBV19 to TRBJ1-2, with TRBD1 matching over 8 bases. Trimming cost V 6 bases and J 0 bases; bases outside gene matches: 21. Per the germline V gene, CDR1 is LNHDA and CDR2 is SQIVND (reference sequence). The CDR3 spans 20 residues. The CDR3 reads CASSPPLTGVPLSPNYGYTF. CDR3 sequence (DNA): TGTGCCAGTAGCCCTCCCCTGACAGGGGTGCCTTTAAGTCCTAACTATGGCTACACCTTC. Based on the CDR3 plus reference TRBV19 and TRBJ1-2, the full variable domain is DGGITQSPKYLFRKEGQNVTLSCEQNLNHDAMYWYRQDPGQGLRLIYYSQIVNDFQKGDIAEGYSVSREKKESFPLTVTSAQKNPTAFYLCASSPPLTGVPLSPNYGYTFGSGTRLTVV.

The rearrangement links TRBV9 to TRBJ2-7; 8 nucleotides match TRBD2. Germline trimming cut 0 bases from V and 5 bases from J; bases unmatched to any gene: 16. The CDR3 is 18 amino acids. Germline loops: CDR1 SGDLS, CDR2 YYNGEE. The CDR3 loop reads CASSVAPREGGISHEQYF. CDR3 nucleotide sequence: TGTGCCAGCAGCGTAGCCCCTCGGGAGGGGGGAATTTCTCACGAGCAGTACTTC.

The chain couples TRBV25-1 to TRBJ1-2; weak D call: TRBD1 (5 bases). In germline, CDR1 is MGHDK, CDR2 SYGVNS. The CDR3 sequence is 14 residues long. The V gene lost 4 bases and the J gene lost 8 bases, with 17 bases spanning the gap. CDR3 amino acids: CASSGTPTDMGYTF. The CDR3 region has the DNA TGTGCCAGCAGTGGAACACCGACAGATATGGGCTACACCTTC.

To note about this clone: Within the sample, other DNA sequences also encode this same CDR3. V gene TRBV19 combines with J gene TRBJ2-7; 10 bases agree with TRBD1. V lost 5 bases to trimming and J lost 2 bases; unmatched junction nucleotides: 3. Germline-derived CDR1 and CDR2 are LNHDA and SQIVND (reference sequence). This CDR3 contains 14 residues. The CDR3 sequence is CASSPGTGAYEQYF. The CDR3 DNA sequence: TGTGCCAGTAGTCCAGGGACAGGGGCCTACGAGCAGTACTTC.

The V call is TRBV13, the J call TRBJ1-2; 7 bases agree with TRBD1. The CDR3 runs to 15 residues. Germline trimming cut 5 bases from V and 4 bases from J; bases unmatched to any gene: 10. Germline V lookup: CDR1 PRHDT, CDR2 FYEKMQ (reference sequence). In DNA, the CDR3 is TGTGCCAGCAGCCCGAGCGACAGGGATTCCTATGGCTACACCTTC. Its protein product is CASSPSDRDSYGYTF. Looking up the rest from reference TRBV13 and TRBJ1-2 gives the full variable domain: AAGVIQSPRHLIKEKRETATLKCYPIPRHDTVYWYQQGPGQDPQFLISFYEKMQSDKGSIPDRFSAQQFSDYHSELNMSSLELGDSALYFCASSPSDRDSYGYTFGSGTRLTVV.

This clone was seen at least ten times. V gene TRBV6-5 combines with J gene TRBJ1-1; tentatively, D is TRBD1 (5 bases). V was trimmed by 4 bases and J by 8 bases, leaving 11 bases between them. The CDR3 is 12 amino acids. Germline loops: CDR1 MNHEY, CDR2 SVGAGI. The CDR3 sequence: CASSSGGREAFF. The CDR3 region has the DNA TGTGCCAGCAGTTCCGGGGGGAGGGAAGCTTTCTTT.

The chain combines TRBV29-1 with TRBJ1-6, with 8 bases lining up with TRBD1. The CDR3 runs 14 residues. With V trimmed by 5 bases and J by 5 bases, 5 bases remained unmatched. Germline CDR1 SQVTM, CDR2 ANQGSEA. CDR3 bases: TGCAGCGTTCGGCAGGGGGCAAATAATTCACCCCTCCACTTT. This codes for CSVRQGANNSPLHF. Based on the CDR3 plus reference TRBV29-1 and TRBJ1-6, the full variable domain is SAVISQKPSRDICQRGTSLTIQCQVDSQVTMMFWYRQQPGQSLTLIATANQGSEATYESGFVIDKFPISRPNLTFSTLTVSNMSPEDSSIYLCSVRQGANNSPLHFGNGTRLTVT.

This clone was found a few times. The rearrangement links TRBV4-1 to TRBJ2-7; D is perhaps TRBD2 (5 bases). V was shortened by 3 bases and J by 2 bases, with 17 bases between the two germline ends. This CDR3 region has 16 residues. In germline, CDR1 is MGHRA, CDR2 YSYEKL. The CDR3 nucleotides are TGCGCCAGCAGCCAGAGAGCTAGCCCACACGCCTACGAGCAGTACGTC. It specifies CASSQRASPHAYEQYV.

The chain carries TRBV27 and TRBJ1-1; D might be TRBD1 (6 bases). The germline V gene encodes CDR1 MNHEY and CDR2 SMNVEV (reference sequence). This CDR3 has 13 residues. The ends were cut back, 8 bases at V and 5 bases at J, with 15 bases in the middle. This chain's CDR3 is CASAPGAGTEAFF. CDR3 bases: TGTGCCAGCGCCCCAGGGGCGGGTACTGAAGCTTTCTTT.

This clone appeared a single time. Additional DNA sequences in this sample encode the identical CDR3. The chain uses TRBV5-1 and TRBJ1-5, with 10 bases that match TRBD1. V shed 0 bases and J 6 bases; nucleotides not matched to a gene: 0. The CDR3 length is 14 residues. The V gene's germline CDR1 is SGHRS and CDR2 YFSETQ. The CDR3 protein is CASSLGQGAQPQHF. CDR3 coding DNA: TGCGCCAGCAGCTTGGGACAGGGGGCTCAGCCCCAGCATTTT.